The next 26 T cell receptor beta chains were all read from a single sample in a study of shared clonotypes between healthy human individuals. Libraries were prepared by immunoSEQ multiplex PCR; TCRdb keeps only in-frame clonotypes and omits some of them. The data show approximately 600,000 clones, about 95% seen once. In the naive CD8 group, cells lacked CD45RO and were positively selected for CCR7, so terminally differentiated effector memory CD45RA+ cells were left out. Sequenced: naive CD8+ T cells sorted from blood. Receptors originate from a woman younger than 45 in good health.

The chain uses TRBV4-1 and TRBJ1-1; 7 bases agree with TRBD1. V gave up 2 bases and J gave up 7 bases; unmatched junction bases: 4. Germline-derived CDR1 and CDR2 are MGHRA and YSYEKL. This CDR3 is built from 13 residues. The CDR3 sequence is CASSQPTGFEAFF. CDR3 nucleotide sequence: TGCGCCAGCAGCCAACCGACAGGGTTTGAAGCTTTCTTT.

V and J are TRBV2 and TRBJ2-7; TRBD2 agrees at 13 bases. CDR1 SNHLY and CDR2 FYNNEI come from the germline V gene. The CDR3 length is 15 residues. V was pared by 3 bases and J by 5 bases, with 4 bases of the junction left unmatched. Here the CDR3 DNA reads TGTGCCAGCAGTGATACTAGCGGGAGGGCCGACGAGCAGTACTTC. Its protein product is CASSDTSGRADEQYF.

The chain is built from TRBV6-5 and TRBJ1-5; D gene ambiguous. The CDR3 loop spans 14 amino acids. The germline gives CDR1 MNHEY, CDR2 SVGAGI. V lost 5 bases and J lost 0, with 8 bases in between. The CDR3 protein is CASSVQYSNQPQHF. Here the CDR3 DNA reads TGTGCCAGCAGTGTACAGTATAGCAATCAGCCCCAGCATTTT.

This chain uses TRBV5-1 with TRBJ2-1, with D unclear. V was cut by 0 bases and J by 7 bases, with 5 bases left in between. This CDR3 is built from 12 residues. CDR1 SGHRS and CDR2 YFSETQ come from the germline V gene. The CDR3 reads CASSLAINEQFF. CDR3 bases: TGCGCCAGCAGCTTGGCCATAAATGAGCAGTTCTTC.

The gene calls are TRBV5-1 and TRBJ2-7, with TRBD2 identical over 10 bases. J gave up 5 bases and V 0 bases, and 5 bases lay outside the gene matches. The length of the CDR3 is 15 residues. The germline gives CDR1 SGHRS, CDR2 YFSETQ. The CDR3 region has the DNA TGCGCCAGCAGCTTGGGAGCGGGAGGGCCCCACGAGCAGTACTTC. It translates to CASSLGAGGPHEQYF.

The chain has TRBV7-9 and TRBJ2-7; 7 positions agree with TRBD1. The CDR3 contains 14 residues. The J segment lost 2 bases and the V segment lost 1 base, leaving 2 bases of the junction unmatched. Germline CDR1 and CDR2: SEHNR and FQNEAQ (reference sequence). The CDR3 bases are TGTGCCAGCAGCTTAGGGGACAGTGCCTACGAGCAGTACTTC. Translated: CASSLGDSAYEQYF.

The CDR3 sequence is CASQLGNQPQHF. The CDR3 DNA reads TGTGCCAGTCAACTGGGCAATCAGCCCCAGCATTTT. The chain is built from TRBV19 and TRBJ1-5; D uncertain. Germline V gene data show CDR1 as LNHDA and CDR2 as SQIVND (reference sequence). This CDR3 is 12 amino acids long. V gave up 8 bases and J gave up 2 bases, with 7 bases separating them.

CDR3 DNA: TGTGCCAGCAGCCGACCGACTAGCGGCTCGACTCCCCACGAGCAGTACTTC. It is translated as CASSRPTSGSTPHEQYF. J is TRBJ2-7 and V is TRBV11-2; 9 bases are a match to TRBD2. The J segment lost 5 bases and the V segment lost 5 bases, leaving 16 bases of the junction unmatched. The germline CDR1 and CDR2 sequences are SGHAT and FQNNGV. The CDR3 sequence is 17 residues long.

The chain carries TRBV5-5 and TRBJ2-7; 9 bases align to TRBD1. Germline CDR1 and CDR2: SGHKS and YYEKEE (reference sequence). V dropped 5 bases and J dropped 3; count of bases not matched to a gene: 12. The CDR3 covers 16 residues. This chain's CDR3 is CASRSGTGMVSYEQYF. The CDR3 coding sequence is TGTGCCAGCAGGTCCGGGACAGGGATGGTAAGCTACGAGCAGTACTTC. The full variable domain, rest sourced from reference TRBV5-5 and TRBJ2-7, is DAGVTQSPTHLIKTRGQQVTLRCSPISGHKSVSWYQQVLGQGPQFIFQYYEKEERGRGNFPDRFSARQFPNYSSELNVNALLLGDSALYLCASRSGTGMVSYEQYFGPGTRLTVT.

J is TRBJ2-7 and V is TRBV27; D perhaps matches TRBD1 (6 bases). The V end was cut by 2 bases, the J end by 3 bases, with 11 bases between. The CDR3 extends over 14 amino acids. Germline CDR1 is MNHEY and CDR2 is SMNVEV (reference sequence). CDR3 sequence reads: CASSLRDTYYEQYF. The CDR3 nucleotides are TGTGCCAGCAGTTTACGGGACACCTACTACGAGCAGTACTTC.

The genes are TRBV10-3 and TRBJ1-2, with no clear D. The CDR3 contains 14 residues. V lost 2 bases and J lost 5, with 12 bases in between. CDR1 ENHRY and CDR2 SYGVKD come from the germline V gene. Here the CDR3 DNA reads TGTGCCATCAGTGAGGGGCGCGGAGATTATGGCTACACCTTC. Its protein is CAISEGRGDYGYTF.

V gene TRBV4-2 combines with J gene TRBJ1-6, with a weak D call TRBD1 (5 bases). Trimming took 0 bases from V and 2 from J, leaving 11 bases between them. CDR1 is LGHNA and CDR2 is YNFKEQ in the germline V gene. This CDR3 is 17 amino acids long. CDR3 coding DNA: TGTGCCAGCAGCCAAGATTCGCAGGGCCCCTATAATTCACCCCTCCACTTT. This sequence encodes CASSQDSQGPYNSPLHF.

The chain carries TRBV5-4 and TRBJ2-7; a weak D match, TRBD1 (6 bases). Trimming took off 1 base at V and 2 bases at J, with 10 bases between the two ends. This CDR3 is 14 amino acids long. Germline CDR1 is SGHNT and CDR2 is YYREEE (reference sequence). Here the CDR3 DNA reads TGTGCCAGCAGCTTGTACGGACAGCCCTACGAGCAGTACTTC. The encoded protein is CASSLYGQPYEQYF.

V and J are TRBV27 and TRBJ1-5, with no clear D. Trimming removed 3 bases from V and 0 bases from J, with 9 bases in between. Per germline, CDR1 MNHEY and CDR2 SMNVEV (reference sequence). CDR3 size: 15 residues. DNA for the CDR3: TGTGCCAGCAGTTTGGTGGGTACTAGCAATCAGCCCCAGCATTTT. As protein: CASSLVGTSNQPQHF.

This chain joins TRBV30 and TRBJ2-7; D may be TRBD1 or TRBD2 (6 bases each). CDR1 is GTSNPN, CDR2 SVGIG, per germline (reference sequence). Deletions cut 0 bases from V and 6 bases from J, with 9 bases between. This CDR3 has 12 amino acids. CDR3 DNA sequence: TGTGCCTGGAGTGTAGGGGGGCGCGAGCAGTACTTC. Translated, it gives CAWSVGGREQYF.

The CDR3 region has the DNA TGTGCCAGCAGTTTCGGGGGCCCTCCTTACGAGCAGTACTTC. Its translation is CASSFGGPPYEQYF. The chain is built from TRBV27 and TRBJ2-7; D tentatively fits TRBD1 or TRBD2 (6 bases each). The CDR3 has 14 amino acids. Germline CDR1 is MNHEY and CDR2 is SMNVEV (reference sequence). The germline V and J ends were trimmed by 3 bases and 4 bases, with 13 bases remaining between them.

The chain couples TRBV2 to TRBJ1-1; D is possibly TRBD1 (6 bases). Germline CDR1 SNHLY, CDR2 FYNNEI. The ends were cut back, 5 bases at V and 3 bases at J, with 10 bases in the middle. The length of the CDR3 is 13 residues. CDR3 loop: CASSQGRYTEAFF. CDR3 nucleotides: TGTGCCAGCAGTCAGGGGAGGTACACTGAAGCTTTCTTT.

The V and J genes are TRBV7-9 and TRBJ2-3; D is unresolved. Trimming removed 4 bases at V and 5 bases at J, with 13 bases between. This CDR3 spans 14 amino acids. Germline V CDR1 and CDR2: SEHNR, FQNEAQ (reference sequence). CDR3 nucleotide sequence: TGTGCCAGCAGCTCGGACCCGGCGGTAGATACGCAGTATTTT. Protein product: CASSSDPAVDTQYF.

This rearrangement joins TRBV6-5 to TRBJ1-1, with D unclear. The V end lost 1 base, the J end lost 0 bases, and 9 bases lay between the germline ends. Germline CDR1 reads MNHEY; CDR2 reads SVGAGI. CDR3 length: 15 residues. As DNA, the CDR3 is TGTGCCAGCAGTTACTTTTCCCCCATGAACACTGAAGCTTTCTTT. Translation gives CASSYFSPMNTEAFF.

As regards this clone: Other DNA sequences in this sample translate to the same CDR3. The rearrangement links TRBV28 to TRBJ2-1, with D unclear. Germline V gives CDR1 MDHEN, CDR2 SYDVKM. The germline V and J ends were trimmed by 5 bases and 2 bases, with 7 bases remaining between them. The CDR3 spans 13 residues. CDR3 amino acids: CASSRGPYNEQFF. CDR3 in DNA: TGTGCCAGCAGTCGAGGACCCTACAATGAGCAGTTCTTC.

This clone was observed once. This sequence joins TRBV19 and TRBJ2-7; D is perhaps TRBD1 or TRBD2 (5 bases each). The germline V gene encodes CDR1 LNHDA and CDR2 SQIVND (reference sequence). V was clipped by 8 bases and J by 4 bases, with 18 bases between them. The CDR3 spans 14 residues. The CDR3 region is CASSSGTDQYEQYF. The CDR3 DNA reads TGTGCCAGTTCCTCCGGGACGGATCAGTACGAGCAGTACTTC.

The chain has TRBV13 and TRBJ2-2, with TRBD2 matching over 15 bases. V was clipped by 7 bases and J by 5 bases; unmatched bases: 8. The CDR3 totals 17 residues. Germline lookup yields CDR1 PRHDT and CDR2 FYEKMQ (reference sequence). CDR3 in DNA: TGTGCCAGCACCCCACGGACTAGCGGGAGGGAAACCGGGGAGCTGTTTTTT. Protein: CASTPRTSGRETGELFF.

J is TRBJ2-5 and V is TRBV27; 14 bases align to TRBD2. The V and J ends lost 5 bases and 6 bases, in that order; junction bases with no gene match: 5. This CDR3 comprises 15 residues. The germline V gene encodes CDR1 MNHEY and CDR2 SMNVEV (reference sequence). The CDR3 DNA sequence: TGTGCCAGCAGTCGAGGGACTAGCGGGAGCAAGACCCAGTACTTC. Amino acid sequence: CASSRGTSGSKTQYF.

The J gene is TRBJ2-1, the V gene TRBV10-1; TRBD2 matches 7 bases. Germline V lookup: CDR1 WNHNN, CDR2 SYGVQD (reference sequence). The CDR3 runs 16 residues. V shed 3 bases and J 9 bases; nucleotides not matched to a gene: 14. The CDR3 nucleotides read TGCGCCAGCAGTGACGACGGGGGGACGCTCGAGGGTGAGCAGTTCTTC. Encoded protein: CASSDDGGTLEGEQFF.

As for this clone: Germline and junction disagree at one end, which may indicate a read error. The chain combines TRBV6-1 with TRBJ2-7; D not resolved. Germline V gives CDR1 MNHNS, CDR2 SASEGT. This CDR3 has 13 residues. CDR3 sequence: CASREDGFYEQYF. In DNA, the CDR3 is TGTGCCAGCAGGGAAGACGGATTCTACGAGCAGTACTTC.

The chain recombines TRBV30 with TRBJ1-5; D possibly corresponds to TRBD1 (6 bases). Per the germline V gene, CDR1 is GTSNPN and CDR2 is SVGIG (reference sequence). This CDR3 contains 13 residues. The germline V and J ends were trimmed by 1 base and 3 bases, with 7 bases remaining between them. CDR3 sequence (DNA): TGTGCCTGGAGTGACAGGGACAATCAGCCCCAGCATTTT. It specifies CAWSDRDNQPQHF.